These T cell receptor beta chains were read from a single sample in a study of T cells after somatic rescue of genetic block. TCRdb keeps only in-frame clones here, not all; method: immunoSEQ multiplex PCR. The sample yields under 150,000 clones, 90% to 95% seen once. Sample: peripheral blood mononuclear cells (PBMCs). Receptors originate from a woman between 18 and 29 years old. Each CDR3 is given with its conserved first and last residue. A D gene is named only where the DNA matches it firmly.

>TRBV6-5|TRBJ2-3|NA
CASSPFDGSTDTQYF
>TRBV27|TRBJ2-7|TRBD1
CASSSGGLSSYEQYF
>TRBV7-7|TRBJ2-7|NA
CASAAQDDSYEQYF
>TRBV25-1|TRBJ2-5|NA
CASSDSVEPGEQYF
>TRBV9|TRBJ2-3|NA
CASSLWGGQDTQYF
>TRBV7-6|TRBJ1-4|NA
CASSLALGSEKLFF
>TRBV7-2|TRBJ1-2|TRBD1
CASSLRTGSGYGYTF
>TRBV29-1|TRBJ1-1|NA
CSVGRWGNTEAFF
>TRBV19|TRBJ2-3|TRBD1
CASSRRGQGAADTQYF
>TRBV2|TRBJ1-6|TRBD1
CASRPGTGTYNSPLHF
>TRBV18|TRBJ1-5|NA
CASSPGTDARHQPQHF
>TRBV7-6|TRBJ2-6|TRBD2
CASSLAREAGANVLTF
>TRBV6-5|TRBJ1-6|NA
CASSFYQGVVNSPLHF
>TRBV14|TRBJ2-2|TRBD1
CASSQDRDRDPGELFF
>TRBV4-1|TRBJ2-7|NA
CASSQEGRHEQYF
>TRBV2|TRBJ2-5|TRBD2
CASKLAGGLGRETQYF
>TRBV10-3|TRBJ1-3|TRBD1
CAISEQGVLGNTIYF
>TRBV21-1|TRBJ1-1|NA
CASSTTVQWGPHTEAFF
>TRBV30|TRBJ1-2|NA
CAWSYPTSNYGYTF
>TRBV15|TRBJ2-2|TRBD1
CATSRDLTGGPGELFF
>TRBV5-1|TRBJ2-2|TRBD1
CASSFGQGVTGELFF
>TRBV10-3|TRBJ2-7|TRBD2
CASTSEYEQYF
>TRBV25-1|TRBJ2-7|NA
CASSLYEQYF
>TRBV30|TRBJ2-7|NA
CAWSTGTGSYEQYF
>TRBV9|TRBJ2-7|NA
CASSVSRGAYEQYF
>TRBV10-3|TRBJ2-7|TRBD1
CAISESTGVAYEQYF
>TRBV6-1|TRBJ1-5|TRBD1
CASLDRGLYQPQHF
>TRBV19|TRBJ2-1|TRBD2
CASSVTSGDYNEQFF
>TRBV7-9|TRBJ2-1|NA
CASSLGPGPWTETYNEQFF
>TRBV27|TRBJ2-7|TRBD1
CASSLDRGRYEQYF
>TRBV9|TRBJ1-3|NA
CASSAGQSSGNTIYF
>TRBV10-2|TRBJ2-3|NA
CASRSGDTQYF
>TRBV19|TRBJ2-3|NA
CASSIGQNTDTQYF
>TRBV4-1|TRBJ2-5|NA
CASSQAGVEETQYF
>TRBV4-3|TRBJ2-6|NA
CASSLDFLSGANVLTF
>TRBV4-1|TRBJ2-1|NA
CASSQVGGEQFF
>TRBV7-6|TRBJ2-1|NA
CASSLPSEGNEQFF
>TRBV5-1|TRBJ1-2|NA
CASSLRQNYGYTF
>TRBV27|TRBJ2-7|TRBD1
CASSWDSSYEQYF
>TRBV20-1|TRBJ1-1|NA
CSARGNTEAFF
>TRBV10-3|TRBJ2-7|NA
CAISESAGGTAYEQYF
>TRBV5-5|TRBJ1-2|NA
CASSLGAGRNYGYTF
>TRBV11-3|TRBJ2-7|TRBD2
CASSLSGGGDEQYF
>TRBV28|TRBJ1-1|NA
CASRVGGPNTEAFF
>TRBV28|TRBJ2-1|TRBD1
CASIQSTGGEGQVQESEFF
>TRBV9|TRBJ1-1|NA
CASSVDGAGMNTEAFF
>TRBV18|TRBJ2-3|NA
CASRGAPDTQYF
>TRBV19|TRBJ1-1|NA
CASSSGTPEAFF
>TRBV6-6|TRBJ1-5|TRBD1
CASRAGTGSGGQPQHF
>TRBV19|TRBJ1-6|NA
CASRGRTLSSYNSPLHF
>TRBV4-3|TRBJ1-5|NA
CASSHTGRGPGPQHF
>TRBV9|TRBJ2-3|NA
CASTLLSGGGTDTQYF
>TRBV9|TRBJ2-5|NA
CASSVEGRGAQYF